Included here is one T cell receptor beta chain sequence, with context. The antigen is undetermined. This record belongs to a study of human T cells and chemical hapten exposure. Study-wide context: DPC at 2% was the sensitizing agent, placed on around 2 cm by around 2 cm of upper inner arm skin. After 6 days, upper back 0.01% DPC patch tests were scored. Points from the study as a whole: Relative to controls, expanded TCRs formed significantly more large CDR3 similarity clusters.

Time point in this sample: pre-sensitization, week 0. The treatment denotes: therapeutic diphenylcyclopropenone sensitization with weekly scalp DPC. V was trimmed by 1 base and J by 7 bases, leaving 8 bases between them. The CDR3 runs to 13 residues. The germline V gene has CDR1 SGHAT and CDR2 FQNNGV. Library construction involved attaching unique molecular identifiers to individual cDNA molecules, which allowed quantitative, reproducible TCR counting. TCRdb called the RACE reads again in MiXCR, with one record for every CDR3 protein. This table holds 350,000 to 450,000 distinct CDR3 sequences, roughly 4.6% found once.

Sequencing used whole blood, obtained in connection with sensitization to the hapten diphenylcyclopropenone (DPC). This chain joins TRBV11-2 and TRBJ2-1; D is unresolved. The clonotype originates from a woman between 50 and 59 years old with alopecia areata. Some clones in this sample may be carry-over from other donors' samples. CDR3 sequence: CASSLGMANEQFF. The CDR3 DNA follows: TGTGCCAGCAGCTTAGGGATGGCGAATGAGCAGTTCTTC.